Each of the 10 T cell receptor beta chains below was sequenced from the same sample in a study of monozygotic twins with inflammatory bowel disease. TCRdb reanalyzed the 5' RACE reads, giving one entry per CDR3 protein sequence and no DNA. This sample's table reports about 380,000 distinct CDR3 sequences. Sequenced material: blood. The receptors stem from a human donor with ulcerative colitis or Crohn's disease, or a healthy co-twin of an affected twin (not recorded which).

The genes are TRBV29-1 and TRBJ2-7; as DNA is missing, the TRBD1 call by TCRdb cannot be tested. This CDR3 region has 14 residues. Germline V gives CDR1 SQVTM, CDR2 ANQGSEA. This chain's CDR3 is CSVRVDRGVNEQYF.

The V gene is TRBV30, the J gene TRBJ2-7. Germline V CDR1 and CDR2: GTSNPN, SVGIG (reference sequence). CDR3 length: 16 amino acids. CDR3 in amino acids: CAWSFLRLFSSYEQYF.

The chain is built from TRBV4-2 and TRBJ2-7; with no DNA, the TCRdb D assignment of TRBD1 cannot be verified. This CDR3 is 14 amino acids long. Per germline, CDR1 LGHNA and CDR2 YNFKEQ. The CDR3 loop reads CASSQLGGDYEQYF.

The rearrangement links TRBV6-1 to TRBJ1-2; lacking DNA, the TRBD1 call made by TCRdb goes unchecked. Germline loops: CDR1 MNHNS, CDR2 SASEGT. This CDR3 region has 13 residues. CDR3 protein: CASSGQGLGGYTF.

This chain uses TRBV20-1 with TRBJ2-3; TCRdb's D gene call, TRBD1, goes unchecked for lack of DNA. Germline CDR1 reads DFQATT; CDR2 reads SNEGSKA (reference sequence). CDR3 size: 13 residues. This CDR3 reads CSYRGGAEDTQYF.

The gene calls are TRBV7-9 and TRBJ1-2. This CDR3 is built from 15 residues. Germline-derived CDR1 and CDR2 are SEHNR and FQNEAQ (reference sequence). The CDR3 here is CASSPTRVRAGGYTF.

This rearrangement joins TRBV7-2 to TRBJ1-3. The V gene's germline CDR1 is SGHTA and CDR2 FQGNSA. The CDR3 loop spans 12 amino acids. The CDR3 sequence: CASSLTGNTIYF. Looking up the rest from reference TRBV7-2 and TRBJ1-3 gives the full variable domain: GAGVSQSPSNKVTEKGKDVELRCDPISGHTALYWYRQSLGQGLEFLIYFQGNSAPDKSGLPSDRFSAERTGGSVSTLTIQRTQQEDSAVYLCASSLTGNTIYFGEGSWLTVV.

The chain uses TRBV14 and TRBJ1-1. This CDR3 is 15 amino acids long. CDR1 is SGHDN and CDR2 is FVKESK in the germline V gene. CDR3 amino acids: CASSQVRFANTEAFF. Full variable domain (outside the CDR3, taken from reference TRBV14 and TRBJ1-1): EAGVTQFPSHSVIEKGQTVTLRCDPISGHDNLYWYRRVMGKEIKFLLHFVKESKQDESGMPNNRFLAERTGGTYSTLKVQPAELEDSGVYFCASSQVRFANTEAFFGQGTRLTVV.

This chain connects TRBV7-9 to TRBJ2-3; lacking DNA, the TRBD1 call made by TCRdb goes unchecked. Germline CDR1 is SEHNR and CDR2 is FQNEAQ (reference sequence). The CDR3 consists of 13 residues. The CDR3 loop is CASSFGGLDTQYF.

The V gene is TRBV5-1, the J gene TRBJ1-1; the TCRdb D gene call, TRBD1, has no DNA to confirm it. Germline assignment: CDR1 SGHRS and CDR2 YFSETQ. The CDR3 covers 16 residues. The CDR3 loop is CASSLPDRGLNTEAFF.